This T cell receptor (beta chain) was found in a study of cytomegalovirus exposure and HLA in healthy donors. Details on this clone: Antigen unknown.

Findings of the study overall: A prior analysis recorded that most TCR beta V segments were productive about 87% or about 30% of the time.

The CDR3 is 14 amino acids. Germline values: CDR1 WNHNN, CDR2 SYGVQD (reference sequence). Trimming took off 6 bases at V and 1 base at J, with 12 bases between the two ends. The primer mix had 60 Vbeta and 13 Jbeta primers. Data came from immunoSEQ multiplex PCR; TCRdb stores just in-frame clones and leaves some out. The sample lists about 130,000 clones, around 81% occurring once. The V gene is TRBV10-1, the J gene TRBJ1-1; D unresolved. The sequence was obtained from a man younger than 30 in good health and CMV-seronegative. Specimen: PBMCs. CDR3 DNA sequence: TGCGCCAGCAGGGCCGGAGGCGCGAACACTGAAGCTTTCTTT. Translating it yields CASRAGGANTEAFF.